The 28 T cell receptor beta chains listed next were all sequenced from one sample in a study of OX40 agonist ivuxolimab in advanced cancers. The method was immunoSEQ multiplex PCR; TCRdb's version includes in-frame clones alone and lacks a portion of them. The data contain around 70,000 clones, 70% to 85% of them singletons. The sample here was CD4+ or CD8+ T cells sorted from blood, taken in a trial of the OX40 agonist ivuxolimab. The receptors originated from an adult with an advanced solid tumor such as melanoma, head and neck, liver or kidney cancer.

The CDR3 loop reads CASSEMGQGWVTEAFF. CDR3 DNA: TGCGCCAGCAGTGAGATGGGACAGGGCTGGGTCACTGAAGCTTTCTTT. The V call is TRBV10-1, the J call TRBJ1-1; 9 bases fit TRBD1. The CDR3 totals 16 residues. In germline, CDR1 is WNHNN, CDR2 SYGVQD (reference sequence). The trim removed 2 bases at V and 4 bases at J, leaving 8 bases unmatched.

The CDR3: CASSIGGGNEKLFF. The CDR3 region has the DNA TGTGCCAGTAGTATAGGTGGGGGTAATGAAAAACTGTTTTTT. The rearrangement links TRBV19 to TRBJ1-4, with D maybe TRBD1 (5 bases). Germline V gene sequence: CDR1 LNHDA, CDR2 SQIVND (reference sequence). The CDR3 loop spans 14 amino acids. Trimming left V 1 base short and J 4 bases short, with 7 bases between.

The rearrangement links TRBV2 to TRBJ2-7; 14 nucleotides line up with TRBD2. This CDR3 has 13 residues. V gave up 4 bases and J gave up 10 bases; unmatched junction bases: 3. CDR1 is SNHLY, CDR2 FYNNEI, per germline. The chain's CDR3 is CASSGLAGGDQYV. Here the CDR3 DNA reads TGTGCCAGCAGTGGACTAGCGGGGGGGGACCAGTACGTC.

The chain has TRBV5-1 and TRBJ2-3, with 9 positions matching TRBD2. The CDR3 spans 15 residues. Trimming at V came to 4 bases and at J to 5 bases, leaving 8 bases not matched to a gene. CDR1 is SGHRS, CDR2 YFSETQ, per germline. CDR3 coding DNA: TGCGCCAGCAGCCTAAGGACTAGCGTCGTAGATACGCAGTATTTT. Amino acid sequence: CASSLRTSVVDTQYF.

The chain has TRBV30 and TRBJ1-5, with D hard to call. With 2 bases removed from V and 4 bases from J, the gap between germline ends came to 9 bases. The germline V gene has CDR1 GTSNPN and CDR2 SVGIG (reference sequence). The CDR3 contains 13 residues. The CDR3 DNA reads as TGTGCCTGGAGTCTGTCAGATAATCAGCCCCAGCATTTT. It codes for CAWSLSDNQPQHF.

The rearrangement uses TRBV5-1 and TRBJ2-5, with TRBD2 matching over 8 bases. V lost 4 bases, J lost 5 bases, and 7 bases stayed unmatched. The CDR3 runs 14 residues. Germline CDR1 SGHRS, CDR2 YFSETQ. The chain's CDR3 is CASSPYSGTETQYF. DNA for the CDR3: TGCGCCAGCAGCCCCTATAGCGGGACCGAGACCCAGTACTTC.

The CDR3 sequence is CAWSEQGWEQYF. For the CDR3, the DNA is TGTGCCTGGAGTGAACAGGGGTGGGAGCAGTATTTT. This sequence joins TRBV30 and TRBJ2-3; 7 nucleotides match TRBD1. This CDR3 is built from 12 residues. V lost 1 base, J lost 11 bases, and 6 bases stayed unmatched. Looked up from germline, CDR1 is GTSNPN and CDR2 is SVGIG (reference sequence). Filled out from reference TRBV30 and TRBJ2-3, the complete variable domain reads SQTIHQWPATLVQPVGSPLSLECTVEGTSNPNLYWYRQAAGRGLQLLFYSVGIGQISSEVPQNLSASRPQDRQFILSSKKLLLSDSGFYLCAWSEQGWEQYFGPGTRLTVL.

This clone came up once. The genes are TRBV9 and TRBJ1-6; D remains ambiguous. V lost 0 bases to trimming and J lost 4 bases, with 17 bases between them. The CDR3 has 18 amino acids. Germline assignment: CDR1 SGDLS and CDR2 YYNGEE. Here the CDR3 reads CASSVASLGGFYNSPLHF. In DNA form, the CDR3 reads TGTGCCAGCAGCGTAGCTAGCCTGGGAGGGTTTTATAATTCACCCCTCCACTTT.

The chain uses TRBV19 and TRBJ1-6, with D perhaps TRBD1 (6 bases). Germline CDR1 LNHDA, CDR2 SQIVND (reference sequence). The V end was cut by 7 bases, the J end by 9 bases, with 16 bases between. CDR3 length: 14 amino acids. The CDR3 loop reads CASTSGGASSPLHF. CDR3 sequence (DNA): TGTGCCAGTACCAGCGGGGGCGCAAGTTCACCCCTCCACTTT. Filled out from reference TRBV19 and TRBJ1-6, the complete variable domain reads DGGITQSPKYLFRKEGQNVTLSCEQNLNHDAMYWYRQDPGQGLRLIYYSQIVNDFQKGDIAEGYSVSREKKESFPLTVTSAQKNPTAFYLCASTSGGASSPLHFGNGTRLTVT.

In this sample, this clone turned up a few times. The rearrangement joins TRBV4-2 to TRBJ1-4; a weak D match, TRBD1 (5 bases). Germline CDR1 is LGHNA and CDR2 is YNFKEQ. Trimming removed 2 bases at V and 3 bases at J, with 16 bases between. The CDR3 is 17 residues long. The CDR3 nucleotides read TGTGCCAGCAGCCAACATTCAATCGGGGCGGCTAATGAAAAACTGTTTTTT. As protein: CASSQHSIGAANEKLFF.

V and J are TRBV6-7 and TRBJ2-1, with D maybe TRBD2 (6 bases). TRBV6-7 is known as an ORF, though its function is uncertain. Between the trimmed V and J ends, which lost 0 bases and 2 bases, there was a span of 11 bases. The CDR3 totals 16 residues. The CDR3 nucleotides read TGTGCCAGCAGTTACTCCTGGGACTGCCCCTACAATGAGCAGTTCTTC. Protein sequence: CASSYSWDCPYNEQFF.

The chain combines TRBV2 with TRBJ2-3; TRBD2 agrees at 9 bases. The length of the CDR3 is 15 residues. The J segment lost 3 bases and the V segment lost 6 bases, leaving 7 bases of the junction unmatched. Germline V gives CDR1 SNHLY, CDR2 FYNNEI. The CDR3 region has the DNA TGTGCCAGCAGAGTCGCGGGAGGGGGTACAGATACGCAGTATTTT. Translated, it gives CASRVAGGGTDTQYF. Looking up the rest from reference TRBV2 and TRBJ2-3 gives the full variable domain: EPEVTQTPSHQVTQMGQEVILRCVPISNHLYFYWYRQILGQKVEFLVSFYNNEISEKSEIFDDQFSVERPDGSNFTLKIRSTKLEDSAMYFCASRVAGGGTDTQYFGPGTRLTVL.

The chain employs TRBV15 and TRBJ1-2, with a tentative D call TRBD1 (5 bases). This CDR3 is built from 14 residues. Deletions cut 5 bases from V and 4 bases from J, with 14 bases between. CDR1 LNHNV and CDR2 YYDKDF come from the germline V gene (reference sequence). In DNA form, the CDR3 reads TGTGCCACCAGCGGGACTCTCCTGGGCTATGGCTACACCTTC. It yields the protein CATSGTLLGYGYTF.

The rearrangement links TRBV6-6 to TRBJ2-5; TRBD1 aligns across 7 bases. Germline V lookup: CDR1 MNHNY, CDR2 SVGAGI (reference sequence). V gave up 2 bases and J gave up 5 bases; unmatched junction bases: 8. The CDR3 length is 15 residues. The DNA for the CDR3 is TGTGCCAGCAGTTACCCGAAAGGGGGCTGGGAGACCCAGTACTTC. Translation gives CASSYPKGGWETQYF.

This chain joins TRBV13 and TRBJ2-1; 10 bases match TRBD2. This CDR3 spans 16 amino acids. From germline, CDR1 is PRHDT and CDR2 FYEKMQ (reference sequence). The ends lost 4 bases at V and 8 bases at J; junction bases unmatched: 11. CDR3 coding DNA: TGTGCCAGCAGCTCGCTGCCCGGGACTAGCGAGTATGAGCAGTTCTTC. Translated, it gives CASSSLPGTSEYEQFF.

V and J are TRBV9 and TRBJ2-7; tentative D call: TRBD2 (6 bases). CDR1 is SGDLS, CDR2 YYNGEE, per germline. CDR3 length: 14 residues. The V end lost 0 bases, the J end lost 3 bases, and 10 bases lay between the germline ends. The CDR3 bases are TGTGCCAGCAGCGTAGAAGCGGGTGGCTACGAGCAGTACTTC. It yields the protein CASSVEAGGYEQYF.

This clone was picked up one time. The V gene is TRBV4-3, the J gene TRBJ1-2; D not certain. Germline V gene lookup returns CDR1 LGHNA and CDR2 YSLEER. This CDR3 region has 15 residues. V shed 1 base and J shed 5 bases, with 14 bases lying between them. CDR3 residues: CASSQGSRTDYGYTF. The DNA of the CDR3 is TGCGCCAGCAGCCAAGGGAGCAGGACCGATTATGGCTACACCTTC.

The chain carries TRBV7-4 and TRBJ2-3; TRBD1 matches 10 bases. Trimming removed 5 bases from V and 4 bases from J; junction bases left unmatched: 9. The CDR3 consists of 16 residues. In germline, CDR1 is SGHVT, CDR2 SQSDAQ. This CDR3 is CASSPPGQGRADTQYF. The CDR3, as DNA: TGTGCCAGCAGCCCTCCGGGACAGGGGAGGGCAGATACGCAGTATTTT.

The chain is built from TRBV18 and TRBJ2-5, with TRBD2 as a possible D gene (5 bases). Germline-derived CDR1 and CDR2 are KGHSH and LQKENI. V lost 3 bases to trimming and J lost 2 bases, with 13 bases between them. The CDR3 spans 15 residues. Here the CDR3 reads CASSPRGIGQETQYF. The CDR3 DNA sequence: TGTGCCAGCTCACCCCGGGGAATCGGGCAAGAGACCCAGTACTTC.

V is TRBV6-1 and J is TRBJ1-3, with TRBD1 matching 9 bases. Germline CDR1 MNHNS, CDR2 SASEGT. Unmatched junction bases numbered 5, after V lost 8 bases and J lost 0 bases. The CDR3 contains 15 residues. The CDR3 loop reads CASWDRAHSGNTIYF. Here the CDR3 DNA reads TGTGCCAGCTGGGACAGGGCACACTCTGGAAACACCATATATTTT.

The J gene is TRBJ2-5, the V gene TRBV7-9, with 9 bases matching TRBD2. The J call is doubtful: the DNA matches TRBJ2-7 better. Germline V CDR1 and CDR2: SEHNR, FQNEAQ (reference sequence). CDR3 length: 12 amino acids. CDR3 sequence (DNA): TGTGCCAGCGGGCGGGAGGGGTACGAGCAGTACTTC. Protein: CASGREGYEQYF.

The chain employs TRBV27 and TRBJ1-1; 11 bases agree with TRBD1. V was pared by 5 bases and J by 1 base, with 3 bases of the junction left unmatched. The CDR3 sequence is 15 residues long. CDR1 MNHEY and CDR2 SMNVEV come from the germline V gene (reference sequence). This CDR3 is CASSTGTGGNTEAFF. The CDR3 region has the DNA TGTGCCAGCAGTACCGGGACAGGGGGGAACACTGAAGCTTTCTTT.

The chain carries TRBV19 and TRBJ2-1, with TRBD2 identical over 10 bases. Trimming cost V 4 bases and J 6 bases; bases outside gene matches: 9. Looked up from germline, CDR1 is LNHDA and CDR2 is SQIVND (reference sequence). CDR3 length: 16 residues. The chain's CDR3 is CASSTAASGSGNEQFF. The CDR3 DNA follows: TGTGCCAGTAGTACGGCCGCTAGCGGGAGTGGCAATGAGCAGTTCTTC.

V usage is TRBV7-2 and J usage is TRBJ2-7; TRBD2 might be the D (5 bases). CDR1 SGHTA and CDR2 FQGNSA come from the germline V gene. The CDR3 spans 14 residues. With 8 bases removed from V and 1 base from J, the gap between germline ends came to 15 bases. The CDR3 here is CASGPQRLSYEQYF. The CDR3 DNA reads TGTGCCAGCGGACCGCAGCGGTTATCCTACGAGCAGTACTTC.

The CDR3 sequence is CASSPTPLRQKLFF. CDR3 bases: TGTGCCAGCAGTCCAACCCCACTACGGCAGAAACTGTTTTTT. The chain combines TRBV28 with TRBJ1-4; no reliable D call. CDR1 and CDR2 (germline): MDHEN, SYDVKM. Trimming pared 5 bases from V and 11 bases from J, leaving 18 bases between. This CDR3 has 14 residues.

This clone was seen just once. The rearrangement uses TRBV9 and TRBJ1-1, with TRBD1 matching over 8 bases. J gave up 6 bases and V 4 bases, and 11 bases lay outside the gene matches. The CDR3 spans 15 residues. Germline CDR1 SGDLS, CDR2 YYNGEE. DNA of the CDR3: TGTGCCAGCAGCCCCACCAGTTGGACAGGGTCTGAAGCTTTCTTT. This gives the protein CASSPTSWTGSEAFF. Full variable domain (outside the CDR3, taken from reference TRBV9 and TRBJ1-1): DSGVTQTPKHLITATGQRVTLRCSPRSGDLSVYWYQQSLDQGLQFLIQYYNGEERAKGNILERFSAQQFPDLHSELNLSSLELGDSALYFCASSPTSWTGSEAFFGQGTRLTVV.

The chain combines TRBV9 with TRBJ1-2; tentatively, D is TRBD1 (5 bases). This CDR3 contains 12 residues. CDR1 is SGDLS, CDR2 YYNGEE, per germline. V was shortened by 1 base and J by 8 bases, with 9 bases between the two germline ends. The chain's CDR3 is CASSVQGWGYTF. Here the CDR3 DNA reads TGTGCCAGCAGCGTACAGGGTTGGGGCTACACCTTC.

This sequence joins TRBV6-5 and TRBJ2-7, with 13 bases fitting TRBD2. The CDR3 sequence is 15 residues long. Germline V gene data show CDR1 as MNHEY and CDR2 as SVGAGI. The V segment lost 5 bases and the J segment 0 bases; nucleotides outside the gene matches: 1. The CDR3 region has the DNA TGTGCCAGCAGTCGGACTAGCGGGAGCTCCTACGAGCAGTACTTC. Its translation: CASSRTSGSSYEQYF.